This T cell receptor beta chain was recovered during a study of T-cell memory formation after mild COVID-19. Germline CDR1 SEHNR, CDR2 FQNEAQ (reference sequence). Trimming stripped 6 bases from V and 8 bases from J, with 16 bases between. The CDR3 is 14 residues long. In TCRdb, the 5' RACE reads were re-called with MiXCR into one record per CDR3 protein. The repertoire holds about 140,000 distinct CDR3 sequences, with 11% to 15% as singletons. The J gene is TRBJ2-2, the V gene TRBV7-9; TRBD1 or TRBD2 may be the D gene (6 bases each). The sequenced sample was PBMCs or a T cell subset sorted from them (not recorded which). The sequence derives from an adult woman who had mild COVID-19 (a few samples of this study predate the infection). Cell type and time point are not known. Here the CDR3 reads CASRPPRGQGELFF. The CDR3 DNA reads TGTGCCAGCAGACCCCCGCGGGGACAAGGGGAGCTGTTTTTT.